Shown below are 24 T cell receptor beta chains from a single sample sequenced in a study of CD8 T cells in Susac syndrome. Reverse transcription of about 0.45 to 1 ug RNA was performed with random hexamers. MiXCR, applied by TCRdb to the immunoSEQ multiplex PCR reads, yields one record per CDR3 protein. The sample lists 140,000 to 150,000 distinct CDR3 sequences, approximately 95% occurring once. Material for sequencing was CD4+ T cells from PBMCs. All receptors derive from a human donor with multiple sclerosis.

This chain uses TRBV29-1 with TRBJ2-3; 7 nucleotides line up with TRBD1. The CDR3 contains 16 residues. Losses at the gene ends were 3 bases for V and 2 bases for J; bases not matched to a gene: 11. The germline V gene encodes CDR1 SQVTM and CDR2 ANQGSEA. The CDR3 region is CSVEVIPGGNTDTQYF. The CDR3, as DNA: TGCAGCGTTGAGGTTATTCCAGGGGGAAACACAGATACGCAGTATTTT.

The gene calls are TRBV7-3 and TRBJ1-1; no clear D gene. V lost 1 base and J 10 bases, leaving 13 bases between the germline ends. Germline V gene data show CDR1 as SGHTA and CDR2 as FQGTGA. CDR3 size: 13 residues. The CDR3 sequence: CASSLSPRGGAFF. DNA for the CDR3: TGTGCCAGCAGCTTAAGCCCGCGGGGTGGAGCTTTCTTT.

This clonotype was seen more than once but under ten times. The CDR3 bases are TGTGCCAGCAGCTTAGACACGGGGACAGATACGCAGTATTTT. Residues: CASSLDTGTDTQYF. The rearrangement uses TRBV7-2 and TRBJ2-3, with a weak D call TRBD2 (5 bases). This CDR3 has 14 amino acids. Per germline, CDR1 SGHTA and CDR2 FQGNSA. V gave up 1 base and J gave up 3 bases, with 8 bases separating them.

The chain joins TRBV12-3 or TRBV12-4 to TRBJ2-7; 12 bases line up with TRBD1. The CDR3 runs to 14 residues. V gave up 6 bases and J gave up 6 bases; unmatched junction bases: 6. The CDR3 spells CASSLGTGGVEQYF. The CDR3 nucleotides read TGTGCCAGCAGCCTCGGGACAGGGGGCGTCGAGCAGTACTTC.

The CDR3 spells CASSRIPIGGSFYNEQFF. CDR3 in DNA: TGTGCCAGCAGTCGAATACCGATAGGCGGGAGCTTCTACAATGAGCAGTTCTTC. V and J are TRBV3-1 and TRBJ2-1; TRBD2 agrees at 7 bases. Trimming removed 6 bases from V and 3 bases from J; junction bases left unmatched: 17. This CDR3 region has 18 residues. Per germline, CDR1 LGHDT and CDR2 YNNKEL (reference sequence).

The gene calls are TRBV2 and TRBJ2-3, with a tentative D call TRBD2 (6 bases). The CDR3 consists of 15 residues. Trimming cost V 8 bases and J 0 bases, with 15 bases left between them. The V gene's germline CDR1 is SNHLY and CDR2 FYNNEI. CDR3 loop: CASQLTSTSTDTQYF. CDR3 DNA: TGTGCCAGCCAGCTCACTAGCACTAGCACAGATACGCAGTATTTT.

The chain joins TRBV29-1 to TRBJ1-1; D unresolved. The CDR3 contains 11 residues. Trimming took off 7 bases at V and 2 bases at J, with 8 bases between the two ends. CDR1 is SQVTM and CDR2 is ANQGSEA in the germline V gene. The CDR3 loop reads CSALENTEAFF. The CDR3, as DNA: TGCAGCGCCCTAGAAAACACTGAAGCTTTCTTT.

The chain joins TRBV2 to TRBJ2-7; TRBD2 is a possible D gene (6 bases). The germline V gene encodes CDR1 SNHLY and CDR2 FYNNEI. The V end was cut by 4 bases, the J end by 2 bases, with 18 bases between. CDR3 length: 16 amino acids. The CDR3 protein is CASSVVVGRGTYEQYF. Here the CDR3 DNA reads TGTGCCAGCAGTGTGGTCGTCGGGAGAGGGACCTACGAGCAGTACTTC.

As to this clonotype: At one of its ends the junction is not consistent with the germline gene, which may arise from a read error. The chain joins TRBV6-6 to TRBJ2-4, with a weak D call TRBD2 (6 bases). The CDR3 extends over 14 amino acids. From germline, CDR1 is MNHNY and CDR2 SVGAGI (reference sequence). CDR3 sequence reads: CTSSPIATGDIQYF. In DNA form, the CDR3 reads TGTACCAGCAGCCCCATCGCCACGGGGGACATTCAGTACTTC.

The V call is TRBV5-4, the J call TRBJ1-2; D unclear. CDR1 and CDR2 from the germline V gene are SGHNT and YYREEE (reference sequence). This CDR3 has 13 residues. V was trimmed by 4 bases and J by 4 bases, leaving 11 bases between them. CDR3 nucleotide sequence: TGTGCCAGCAGCCAACCCGGGGTCTATGGCTACACCTTC. Amino acid sequence: CASSQPGVYGYTF.

The chain recombines TRBV19 with TRBJ1-2, with no clear D. Deletions cut 3 bases from V and 4 bases from J, with 15 bases between. The germline CDR1 and CDR2 sequences are LNHDA and SQIVND (reference sequence). The CDR3 spans 15 residues. In DNA, the CDR3 is TGTGCCAGTAGTATTCGAGGACTAGCTGGCTATGGCTACACCTTC. Protein product: CASSIRGLAGYGYTF.

The chain employs TRBV9 and TRBJ2-7; D tentatively reads TRBD1 or TRBD2 (6 bases each). CDR3 length: 15 residues. CDR1 and CDR2 (germline): SGDLS, YYNGEE. V was trimmed by 3 bases and J by 4 bases, leaving 17 bases between them. The CDR3 nucleotides are TGTGCCAGCAGCGCCCGGGACACTGGGACTTACGAGCAGTACTTC. This encodes CASSARDTGTYEQYF.

The count of this clonotype is one. The J gene is TRBJ2-2, the V gene TRBV12-3 or TRBV12-4; D call uncertain. The CDR3 contains 11 residues. Between the trimmed V and J ends, which lost 8 bases and 3 bases, there was a span of 4 bases. CDR3 amino acids: CASQDTGELFF. CDR3 bases: TGTGCCAGCCAGGACACCGGGGAGCTGTTTTTT.

The chain is built from TRBV27 and TRBJ2-7, with TRBD2 identical over 11 bases. This CDR3 has 18 amino acids. Germline V CDR1 and CDR2: MNHEY, SMNVEV (reference sequence). J lost 4 bases, V lost 5 bases, and 16 bases had no gene match. CDR3 loop: CASSPYPSKLAGVYEQYF. The CDR3 bases are TGTGCCAGCAGTCCTTATCCTTCCAAACTAGCGGGAGTGTACGAGCAGTACTTC.

The V and J genes are TRBV20-1 and TRBJ2-7; TRBD1 matches 9 bases. The length of the CDR3 is 16 residues. Losses at the gene ends were 5 bases for V and 1 base for J; bases not matched to a gene: 12. CDR1 DFQATT and CDR2 SNEGSKA come from the germline V gene (reference sequence). The CDR3 DNA reads as TGCAGTGCTTTAGCCCTACAGGGGGCGCGGTCCTACGAGCAGTACTTC. Amino acids: CSALALQGARSYEQYF.

The CDR3 region is CASSLDPTGVMGETQYF. The CDR3 nucleotides read TGTGCCAGCAGCTTAGACCCGACAGGGGTCATGGGTGAGACCCAGTACTTC. The chain links TRBV11-2 to TRBJ2-5, with TRBD1 matching over 8 bases. With V trimmed by 0 bases and J by 5 bases, 11 bases remained unmatched. The CDR3 has 17 residues. Germline V gives CDR1 SGHAT, CDR2 FQNNGV.

This chain uses TRBV30 with TRBJ2-7, with TRBD1 matching 7 bases. The germline gives CDR1 GTSNPN, CDR2 SVGIG (reference sequence). The trim removed 3 bases at V and 6 bases at J, leaving 11 bases unmatched. The CDR3 is made up of 14 amino acids. The CDR3 region has the DNA TGTGCCTGGAGCATGGGACAGCTGCTTGGCGAGCAGTACTTC. Translating gives CAWSMGQLLGEQYF.

The chain is built from TRBV5-4 and TRBJ2-3, with D possibly called TRBD1 or TRBD2 (5 bases each). The CDR3 sequence is 15 residues long. Trimming took 3 bases from V and 2 from J, leaving 13 bases between them. Germline CDR1 is SGHNT and CDR2 is YYREEE (reference sequence). The CDR3 sequence: CASSSRSGPTDTQYF. The CDR3 nucleotides are TGTGCCAGCAGCTCGAGATCGGGGCCCACAGATACGCAGTATTTT.

This chain uses TRBV12-3 or TRBV12-4 with TRBJ1-6; a possible D gene is TRBD1 (6 bases). CDR3 length equals 16 residues. The germline V and J ends were trimmed by 2 bases and 3 bases, with 11 bases remaining between them. Here the CDR3 reads CASSLQQGFYNSPLHF. DNA of the CDR3: TGTGCCAGCAGTTTACAACAGGGCTTCTATAATTCACCCCTCCACTTT.

This chain uses TRBV12-3 or TRBV12-4 with TRBJ2-7; the match to TRBD1 covers 9 bases. With V trimmed by 4 bases and J by 2 bases, 3 bases remained unmatched. The CDR3 runs to 14 residues. This chain's CDR3 is CASSSWDRAYEQYF. CDR3 sequence (DNA): TGTGCCAGCAGTTCCTGGGACAGGGCCTACGAGCAGTACTTC.

The chain combines TRBV6-5 with TRBJ2-7; TRBD2 matches at 10 bases. The germline V gene encodes CDR1 MNHEY and CDR2 SVGAGI. This CDR3 has 14 amino acids. The ends lost 2 bases at V and 10 bases at J; junction bases unmatched: 8. The CDR3 spells CASSYEPAGGPQYF. Written as DNA, the CDR3 is TGTGCCAGCAGTTACGAGCCAGCGGGGGGGCCCCAGTACTTC.

The chain combines TRBV2 with TRBJ1-5; tentatively, D is TRBD1 (5 bases). Germline V gene data show CDR1 as SNHLY and CDR2 as FYNNEI. V lost 6 bases and J lost 11, with 14 bases in between. This CDR3 spans 12 amino acids. CDR3 sequence reads: CASSLGGRSQHF. Here the CDR3 DNA reads TGTGCCAGCAGCTTGGGGGGTAGGTCCCAGCATTTT.

V and J are TRBV29-1 and TRBJ1-2, with no clear D. Germline V gene lookup returns CDR1 SQVTM and CDR2 ANQGSEA. Trimming left V 3 bases short and J 7 bases short, with 3 bases between. The CDR3 extends over 9 amino acids. The CDR3 DNA reads TGCAGCGTTGACAGTGGCTACACCTTC. It specifies CSVDSGYTF.

This sequence joins TRBV18 and TRBJ2-5, with D possibly matching TRBD2 (6 bases). This CDR3 spans 14 amino acids. Germline V gene data show CDR1 as KGHSH and CDR2 as LQKENI. V was shortened by 1 base and J by 1 base, with 7 bases between the two germline ends. CDR3 sequence reads: CASSPRGVQETQYF. The DNA for the CDR3 is TGTGCCAGCTCACCACGGGGGGTCCAAGAGACCCAGTACTTC.